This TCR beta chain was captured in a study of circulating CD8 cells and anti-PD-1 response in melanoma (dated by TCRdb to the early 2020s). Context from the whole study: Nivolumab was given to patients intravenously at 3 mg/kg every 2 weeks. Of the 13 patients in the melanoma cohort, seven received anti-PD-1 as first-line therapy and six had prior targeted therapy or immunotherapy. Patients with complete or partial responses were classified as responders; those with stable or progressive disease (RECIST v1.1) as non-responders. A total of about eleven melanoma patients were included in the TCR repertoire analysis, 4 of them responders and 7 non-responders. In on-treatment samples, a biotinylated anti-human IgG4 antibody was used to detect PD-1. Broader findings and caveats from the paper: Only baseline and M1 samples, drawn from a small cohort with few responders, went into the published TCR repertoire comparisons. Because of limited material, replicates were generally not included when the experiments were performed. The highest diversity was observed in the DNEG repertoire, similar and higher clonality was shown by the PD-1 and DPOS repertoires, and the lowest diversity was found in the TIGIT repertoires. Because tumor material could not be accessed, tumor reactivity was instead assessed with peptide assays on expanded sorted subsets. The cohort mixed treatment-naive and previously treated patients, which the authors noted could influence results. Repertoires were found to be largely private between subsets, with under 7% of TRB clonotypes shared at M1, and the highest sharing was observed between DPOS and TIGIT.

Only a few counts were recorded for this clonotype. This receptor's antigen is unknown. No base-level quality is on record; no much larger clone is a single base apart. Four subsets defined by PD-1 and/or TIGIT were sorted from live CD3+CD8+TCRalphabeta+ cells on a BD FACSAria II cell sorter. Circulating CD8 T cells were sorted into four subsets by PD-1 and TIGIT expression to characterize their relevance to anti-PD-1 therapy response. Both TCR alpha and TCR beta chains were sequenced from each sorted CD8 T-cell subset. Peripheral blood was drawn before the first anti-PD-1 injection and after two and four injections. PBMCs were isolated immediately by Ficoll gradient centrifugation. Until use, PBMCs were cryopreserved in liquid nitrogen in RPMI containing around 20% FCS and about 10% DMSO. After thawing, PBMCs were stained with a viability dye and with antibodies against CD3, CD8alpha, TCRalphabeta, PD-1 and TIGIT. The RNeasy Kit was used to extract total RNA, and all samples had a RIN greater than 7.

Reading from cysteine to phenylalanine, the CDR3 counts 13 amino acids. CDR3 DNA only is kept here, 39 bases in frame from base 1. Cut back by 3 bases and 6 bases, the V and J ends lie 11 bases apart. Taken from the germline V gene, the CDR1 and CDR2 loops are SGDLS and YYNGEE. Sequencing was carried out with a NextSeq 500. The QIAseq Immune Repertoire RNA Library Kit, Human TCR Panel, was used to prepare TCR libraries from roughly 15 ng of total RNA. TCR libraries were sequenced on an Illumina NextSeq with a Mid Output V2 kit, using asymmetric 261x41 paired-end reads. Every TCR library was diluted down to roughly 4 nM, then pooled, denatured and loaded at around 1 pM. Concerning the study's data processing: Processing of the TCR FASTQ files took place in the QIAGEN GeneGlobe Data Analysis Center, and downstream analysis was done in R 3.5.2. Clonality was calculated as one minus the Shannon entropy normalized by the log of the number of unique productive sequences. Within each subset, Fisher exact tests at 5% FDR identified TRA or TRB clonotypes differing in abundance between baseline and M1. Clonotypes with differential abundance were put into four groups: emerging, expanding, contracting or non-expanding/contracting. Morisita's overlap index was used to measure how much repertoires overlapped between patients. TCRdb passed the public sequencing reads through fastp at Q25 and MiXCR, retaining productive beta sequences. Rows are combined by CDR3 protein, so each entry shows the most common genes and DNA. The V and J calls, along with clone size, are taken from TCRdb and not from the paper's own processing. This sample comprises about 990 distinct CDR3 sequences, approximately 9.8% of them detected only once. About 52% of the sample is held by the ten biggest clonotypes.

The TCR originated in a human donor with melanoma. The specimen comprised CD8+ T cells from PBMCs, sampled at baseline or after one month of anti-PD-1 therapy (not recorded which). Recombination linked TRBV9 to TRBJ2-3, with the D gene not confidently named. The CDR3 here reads CASSGVGRDTQYF. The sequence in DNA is TGTGCCAGCAGCGGCGTCGGCCGCGATACGCAGTATTTT.